This TCR beta chain stems from a study of T-cell reconstitution after alpha-beta-depleted transplantation in children. This sample's TCRbeta library carried unique molecular identifier barcodes. One entry per CDR3 protein, called by TCRdb with MiXCR from the PCR reads. The table shows approximately 45,000 distinct CDR3 sequences, with 40% to 65% occurring only once. Germline V gives CDR1 SGHRS, CDR2 YFSETQ. Trimming took off 10 bases at V and 2 bases at J, with 13 bases between the two ends. The CDR3 is 13 residues long. This clonotype is judged hyperexpanded (1% or more). Its antigen is still unknown. Study-level findings and limits: Expanded graft clones, several hundred of them, were reportedly the source of alpha-beta T cells about two months after transplant.

V and J are TRBV5-1 and TRBJ2-1; a possible D gene is TRBD2 (5 bases). The receptor's source is a boy under two years old with SCID, due to receive a stem cell transplant. The material sequenced was peripheral blood, taken before TCRalphabeta/CD19-depleted stem cell transplant. The CDR3 loop reads CAVSEAAYNEQFF. Written as DNA, the CDR3 is TGCGCCGTTAGCGAGGCCGCCTACAATGAGCAGTTCTTC.